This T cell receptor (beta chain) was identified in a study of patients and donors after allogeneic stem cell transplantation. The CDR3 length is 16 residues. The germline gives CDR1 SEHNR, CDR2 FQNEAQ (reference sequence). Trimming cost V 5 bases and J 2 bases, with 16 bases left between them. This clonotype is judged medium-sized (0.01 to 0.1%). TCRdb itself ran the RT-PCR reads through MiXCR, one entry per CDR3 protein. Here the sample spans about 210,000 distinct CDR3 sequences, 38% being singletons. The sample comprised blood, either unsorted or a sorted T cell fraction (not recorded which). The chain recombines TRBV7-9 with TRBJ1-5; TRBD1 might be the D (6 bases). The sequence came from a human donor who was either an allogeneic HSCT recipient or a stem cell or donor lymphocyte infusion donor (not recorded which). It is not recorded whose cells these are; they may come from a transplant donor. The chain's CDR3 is CASSLEGGGGNQPQHF. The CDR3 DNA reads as TGTGCCAGCAGCCTAGAGGGAGGGGGTGGCAATCAGCCCCAGCATTTT.